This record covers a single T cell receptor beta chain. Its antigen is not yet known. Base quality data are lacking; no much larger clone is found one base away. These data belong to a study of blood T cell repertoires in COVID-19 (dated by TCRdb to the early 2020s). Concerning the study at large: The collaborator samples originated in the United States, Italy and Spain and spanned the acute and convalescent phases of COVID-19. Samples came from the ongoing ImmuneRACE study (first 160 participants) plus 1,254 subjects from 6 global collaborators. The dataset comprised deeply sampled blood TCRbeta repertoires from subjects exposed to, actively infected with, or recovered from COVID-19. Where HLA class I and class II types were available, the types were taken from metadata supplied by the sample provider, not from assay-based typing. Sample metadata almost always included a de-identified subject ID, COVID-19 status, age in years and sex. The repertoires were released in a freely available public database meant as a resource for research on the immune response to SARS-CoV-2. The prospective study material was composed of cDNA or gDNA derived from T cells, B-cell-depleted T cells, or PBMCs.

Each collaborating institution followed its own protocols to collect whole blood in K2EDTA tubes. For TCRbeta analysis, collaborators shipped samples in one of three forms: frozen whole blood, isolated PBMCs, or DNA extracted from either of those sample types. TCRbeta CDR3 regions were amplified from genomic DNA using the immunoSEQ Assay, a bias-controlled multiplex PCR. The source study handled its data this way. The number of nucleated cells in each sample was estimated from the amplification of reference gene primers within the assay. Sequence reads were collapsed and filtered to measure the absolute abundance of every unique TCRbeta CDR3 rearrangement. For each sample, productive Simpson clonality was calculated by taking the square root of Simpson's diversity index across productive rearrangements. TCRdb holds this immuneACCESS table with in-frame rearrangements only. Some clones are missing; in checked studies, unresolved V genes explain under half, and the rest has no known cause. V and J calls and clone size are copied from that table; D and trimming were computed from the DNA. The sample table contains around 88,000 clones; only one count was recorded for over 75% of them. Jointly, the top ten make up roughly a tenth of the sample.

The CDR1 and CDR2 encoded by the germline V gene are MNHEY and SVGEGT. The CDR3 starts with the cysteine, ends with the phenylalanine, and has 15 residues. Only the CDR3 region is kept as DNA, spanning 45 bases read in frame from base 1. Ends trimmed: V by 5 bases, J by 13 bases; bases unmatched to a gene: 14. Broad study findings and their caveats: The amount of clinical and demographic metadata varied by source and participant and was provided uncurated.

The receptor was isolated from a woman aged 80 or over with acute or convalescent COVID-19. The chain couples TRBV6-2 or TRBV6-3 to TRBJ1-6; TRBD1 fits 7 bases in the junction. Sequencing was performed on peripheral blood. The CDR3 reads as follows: CASSRTGVKSSPLHF. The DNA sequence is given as TGTGCCAGCAGTAGGACAGGAGTCAAATCGTCGCCCCTCCACTTT.